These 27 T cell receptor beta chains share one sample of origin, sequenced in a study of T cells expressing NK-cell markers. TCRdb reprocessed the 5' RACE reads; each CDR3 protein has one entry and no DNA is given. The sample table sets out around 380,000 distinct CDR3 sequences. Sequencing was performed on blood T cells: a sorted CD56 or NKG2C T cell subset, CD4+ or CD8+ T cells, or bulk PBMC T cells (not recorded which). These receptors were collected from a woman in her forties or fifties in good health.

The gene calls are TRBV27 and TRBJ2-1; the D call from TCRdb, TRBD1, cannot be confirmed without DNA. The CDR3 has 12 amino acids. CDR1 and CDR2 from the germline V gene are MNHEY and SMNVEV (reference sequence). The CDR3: CASQGRGSEQFF.

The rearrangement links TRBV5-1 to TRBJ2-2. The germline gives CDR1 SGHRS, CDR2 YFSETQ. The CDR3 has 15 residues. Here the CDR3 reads CASSYGVVDTGELFF.

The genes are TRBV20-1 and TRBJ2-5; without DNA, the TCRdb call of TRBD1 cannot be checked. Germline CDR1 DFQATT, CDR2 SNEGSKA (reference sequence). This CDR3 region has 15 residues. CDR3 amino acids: CSASTRQAIQETQYF.

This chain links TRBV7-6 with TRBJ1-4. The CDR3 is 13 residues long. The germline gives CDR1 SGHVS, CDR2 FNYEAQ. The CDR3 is CASSLGPREKLFF.

The CDR3 spells CASSLSSGRTGETQYF. V and J are TRBV7-9 and TRBJ2-5; TCRdb's D call of TRBD2 is untestable without DNA. Germline-derived CDR1 and CDR2 are SEHNR and FQNEAQ (reference sequence). The CDR3 sequence is 16 residues long.

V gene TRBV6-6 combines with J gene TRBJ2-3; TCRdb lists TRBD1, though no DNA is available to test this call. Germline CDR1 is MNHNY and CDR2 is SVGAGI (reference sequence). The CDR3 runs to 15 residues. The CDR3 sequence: CASSSDRVSTDTQYF.

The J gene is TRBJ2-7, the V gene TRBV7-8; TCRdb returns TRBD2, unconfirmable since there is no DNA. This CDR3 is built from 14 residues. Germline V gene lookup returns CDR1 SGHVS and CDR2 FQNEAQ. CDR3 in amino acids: CASSLPGSLNEQYF.

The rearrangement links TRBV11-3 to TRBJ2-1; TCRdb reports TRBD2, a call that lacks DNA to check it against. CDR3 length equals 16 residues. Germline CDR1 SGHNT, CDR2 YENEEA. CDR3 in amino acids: CASSLGGTSGKTEQFF.

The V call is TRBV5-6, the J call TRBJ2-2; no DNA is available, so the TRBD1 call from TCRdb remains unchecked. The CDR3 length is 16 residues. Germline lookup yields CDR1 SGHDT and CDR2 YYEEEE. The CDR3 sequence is CASTLIGGPHTGELFF.

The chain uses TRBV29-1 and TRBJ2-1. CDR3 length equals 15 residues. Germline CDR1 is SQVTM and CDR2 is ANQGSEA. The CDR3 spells CSVVGQVGFYNEQFF.

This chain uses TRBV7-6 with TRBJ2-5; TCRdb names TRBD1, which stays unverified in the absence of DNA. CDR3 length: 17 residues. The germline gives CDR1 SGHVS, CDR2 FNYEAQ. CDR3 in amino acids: CASSLGFNTGSEETQYF.

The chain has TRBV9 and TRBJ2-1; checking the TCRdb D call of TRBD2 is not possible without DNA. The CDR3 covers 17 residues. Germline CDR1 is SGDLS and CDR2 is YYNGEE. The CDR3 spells CASSGLVVAGGGNEQFF.

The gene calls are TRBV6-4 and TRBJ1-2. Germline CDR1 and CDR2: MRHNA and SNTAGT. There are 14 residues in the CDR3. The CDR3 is CASSTTGRNYGYTF.

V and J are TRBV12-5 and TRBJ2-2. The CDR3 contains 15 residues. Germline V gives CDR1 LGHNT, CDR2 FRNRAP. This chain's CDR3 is CASGLVPGNTGELFF. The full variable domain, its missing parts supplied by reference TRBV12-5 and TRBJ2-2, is DARVTQTPRHKVTEMGQEVTMRCQPILGHNTVFWYRQTMMQGLELLAYFRNRAPLDDSGMPKDRFSAEMPDATLATLKIQPSEPRDSAVYFCASGLVPGNTGELFFGEGSRLTVL.

CDR3: CASSLARSLGLAGSSSYNEQFF. The chain has TRBV5-5 and TRBJ2-1; the TCRdb D gene call, TRBD2, has no DNA to confirm it. The CDR3 is 22 amino acids. Germline CDR1 SGHKS, CDR2 YYEKEE (reference sequence).

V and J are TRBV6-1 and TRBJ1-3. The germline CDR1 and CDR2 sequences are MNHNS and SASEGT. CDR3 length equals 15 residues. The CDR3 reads CASSDGPSSGNTIYF.

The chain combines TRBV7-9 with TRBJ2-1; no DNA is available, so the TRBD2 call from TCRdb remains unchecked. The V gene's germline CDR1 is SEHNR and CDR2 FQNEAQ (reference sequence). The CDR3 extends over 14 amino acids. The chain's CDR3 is CASSLTSGDNEQFF. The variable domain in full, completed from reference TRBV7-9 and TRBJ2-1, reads DTGVSQNPRHKITKRGQNVTFRCDPISEHNRLYWYRQTLGQGPEFLTYFQNEAQLEKSRLLSDRFSAERPKGSFSTLEIQRTEQGDSAMYLCASSLTSGDNEQFFGPGTRLTVL.

This chain's CDR3 is CASHPGGSNTGELFF. The chain uses TRBV19 and TRBJ2-2; there is no DNA to check the TCRdb D call of TRBD1. Looked up from germline, CDR1 is LNHDA and CDR2 is SQIVND (reference sequence). The CDR3 is 15 amino acids. The full variable domain, completed using reference TRBV19 and TRBJ2-2, is DGGITQSPKYLFRKEGQNVTLSCEQNLNHDAMYWYRQDPGQGLRLIYYSQIVNDFQKGDIAEGYSVSREKKESFPLTVTSAQKNPTAFYLCASHPGGSNTGELFFGEGSRLTVL.

The CDR3 sequence: CASSPNPDQPQHF. The chain links TRBV27 to TRBJ1-5. Germline V CDR1 and CDR2: MNHEY, SMNVEV (reference sequence). The CDR3 runs to 13 residues.

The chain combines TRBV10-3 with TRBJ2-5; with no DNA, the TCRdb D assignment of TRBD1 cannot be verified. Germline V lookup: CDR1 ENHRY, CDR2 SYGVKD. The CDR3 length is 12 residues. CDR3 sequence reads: CATTQGRETQYF.

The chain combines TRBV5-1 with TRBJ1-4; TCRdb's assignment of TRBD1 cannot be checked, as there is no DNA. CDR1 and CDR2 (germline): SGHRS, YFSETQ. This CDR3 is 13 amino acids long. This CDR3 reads CASSLGQKEKLFF.

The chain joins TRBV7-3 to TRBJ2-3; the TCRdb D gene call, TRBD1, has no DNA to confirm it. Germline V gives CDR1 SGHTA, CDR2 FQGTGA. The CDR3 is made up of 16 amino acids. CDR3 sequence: CASSLTGTGVRDTQYF.

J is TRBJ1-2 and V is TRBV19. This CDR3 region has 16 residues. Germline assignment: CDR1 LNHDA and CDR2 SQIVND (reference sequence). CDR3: CASSIGGSREAYGYTF. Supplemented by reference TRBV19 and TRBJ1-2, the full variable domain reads DGGITQSPKYLFRKEGQNVTLSCEQNLNHDAMYWYRQDPGQGLRLIYYSQIVNDFQKGDIAEGYSVSREKKESFPLTVTSAQKNPTAFYLCASSIGGSREAYGYTFGSGTRLTVV.

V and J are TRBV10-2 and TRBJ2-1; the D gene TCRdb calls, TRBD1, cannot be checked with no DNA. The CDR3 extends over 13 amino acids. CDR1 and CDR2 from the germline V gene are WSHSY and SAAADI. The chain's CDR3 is CASRKQGHNEQFF.

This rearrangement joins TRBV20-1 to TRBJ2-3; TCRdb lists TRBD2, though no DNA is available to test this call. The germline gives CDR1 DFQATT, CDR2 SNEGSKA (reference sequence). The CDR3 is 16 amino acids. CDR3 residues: CSALTLERRGTDTQYF.

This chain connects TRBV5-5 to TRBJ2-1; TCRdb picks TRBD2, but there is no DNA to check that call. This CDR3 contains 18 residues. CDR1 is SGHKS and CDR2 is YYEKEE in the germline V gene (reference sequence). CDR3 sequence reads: CASSFGFIAGGVYNEQFF.

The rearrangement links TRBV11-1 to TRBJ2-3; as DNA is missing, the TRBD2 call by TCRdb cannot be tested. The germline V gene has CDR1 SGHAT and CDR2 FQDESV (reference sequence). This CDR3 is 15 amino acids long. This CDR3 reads CATEKAGGPEDTQYF.